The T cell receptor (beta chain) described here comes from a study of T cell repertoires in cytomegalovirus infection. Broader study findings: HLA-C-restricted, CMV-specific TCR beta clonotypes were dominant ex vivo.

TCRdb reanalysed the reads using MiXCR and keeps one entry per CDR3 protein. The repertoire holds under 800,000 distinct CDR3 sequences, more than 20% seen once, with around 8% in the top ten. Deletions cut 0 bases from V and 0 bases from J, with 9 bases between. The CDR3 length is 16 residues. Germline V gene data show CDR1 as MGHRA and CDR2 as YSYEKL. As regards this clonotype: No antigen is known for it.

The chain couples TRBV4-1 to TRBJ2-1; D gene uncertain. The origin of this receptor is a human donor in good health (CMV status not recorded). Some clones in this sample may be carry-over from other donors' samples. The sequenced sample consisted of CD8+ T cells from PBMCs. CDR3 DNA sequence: TGCGCCAGCAGCCAAGAGGAGCGAACCTCCTACAATGAGCAGTTCTTC. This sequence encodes CASSQEERTSYNEQFF.